These 29 T cell receptor beta chains share one sample of origin, sequenced in a study of OX40 agonist ivuxolimab in advanced cancers. Here immunoSEQ multiplex PCR was the method, and the copy in TCRdb shows in-frame clones only, minus some. The sample lists tens of thousands of clones, about 86% occurring once. Sequencing was performed on CD4+ or CD8+ T cells sorted from blood, taken in a trial of the OX40 agonist ivuxolimab. The origin of the receptors is an adult with an advanced solid tumor such as melanoma, head and neck, liver or kidney cancer.

This clone was found once. J is TRBJ2-5 and V is TRBV28, with 8 bases fitting TRBD1. This CDR3 comprises 15 residues. V was clipped by 2 bases and J by 3 bases; unmatched bases: 5. Germline CDR1 is MDHEN and CDR2 is SYDVKM. The CDR3 coding sequence is TGTGCCAGCAGTTTACTCTCGGACAGGGAAGAGACCCAGTACTTC. Encoded protein: CASSLLSDREETQYF.

J is TRBJ2-1 and V is TRBV4-3; 7 bases are a match to TRBD1. Losses at the gene ends were 0 bases for V and 4 bases for J; bases not matched to a gene: 0. The germline V gene encodes CDR1 LGHNA and CDR2 YSLEER. This CDR3 contains 14 residues. The CDR3 nucleotides read TGCGCCAGCAGCCAAGAGGACAGGTACAATGAGCAGTTCTTC. It is translated as CASSQEDRYNEQFF.

This chain uses TRBV7-6 with TRBJ2-7; 7 bases fit TRBD2. J lost 6 bases, V lost 1 base, and 6 bases had no gene match. CDR1 and CDR2 (germline): SGHVS, FNYEAQ. The CDR3 has 14 residues. CDR3 nucleotides: TGTGCCAGCAGCTTAGTTGCGGGAGTTGGCGAGCAGTACTTC. Its protein is CASSLVAGVGEQYF.

About this clone: An end of the junction differs from the germline gene, which may be a read error. J is TRBJ1-3 and V is TRBV7-8, with D perhaps matching TRBD1 (5 bases). The length of the CDR3 is 12 residues. Germline CDR1 and CDR2: SGHVS and FQNEAQ. The CDR3 sequence: CASSTGTSTSHF. CDR3 in DNA: TGTGCCAGCAGCACTGGGACCTCGACTTCACATTTT.

This chain joins TRBV11-2 and TRBJ2-6; D may correspond to TRBD1 or TRBD2 (5 bases each). V lost 3 bases and J lost 4, with 13 bases in between. This CDR3 spans 16 amino acids. The V gene's germline CDR1 is SGHAT and CDR2 FQNNGV. Here the CDR3 DNA reads TGTGCCAGCAGCTTGGCCGGGGCTGCCGGGGCCAACGTCCTGACTTTC. This encodes CASSLAGAAGANVLTF.

V is TRBV30 and J is TRBJ1-5, with D unresolved. This CDR3 region has 12 residues. V lost 0 bases to trimming and J lost 6 bases, with 6 bases between them. Per germline, CDR1 GTSNPN and CDR2 SVGIG (reference sequence). The CDR3 is CAWSVRGQPQHF. In DNA form, the CDR3 reads TGTGCCTGGAGTGTACGAGGTCAGCCCCAGCATTTT. Based on the CDR3 plus reference TRBV30 and TRBJ1-5, the full variable domain is SQTIHQWPATLVQPVGSPLSLECTVEGTSNPNLYWYRQAAGRGLQLLFYSVGIGQISSEVPQNLSASRPQDRQFILSSKKLLLSDSGFYLCAWSVRGQPQHFGDGTRLSIL.

This sequence joins TRBV9 and TRBJ2-7; D is uncertain. Trimming stripped 5 bases from V and 2 bases from J, with 14 bases between. Germline V CDR1 and CDR2: SGDLS, YYNGEE. The CDR3 is 14 residues long. The CDR3, as DNA: TGTGCCAGCAGTCACAACCCATATACCTACGAGCAGTACTTC. This translates into CASSHNPYTYEQYF.

This chain joins TRBV5-6 and TRBJ2-7, with D hard to call. This CDR3 has 13 residues. Trimming removed 3 bases from V and 1 base from J, with 8 bases in between. Germline CDR1 reads SGHDT; CDR2 reads YYEEEE. The CDR3 here is CASSSTRSYEQYF. CDR3 DNA sequence: TGTGCCAGCAGCTCTACCAGGTCCTACGAGCAGTACTTC.

The genes are TRBV6-6 and TRBJ1-5; D unresolved. This CDR3 is built from 16 residues. From germline, CDR1 is MNHNY and CDR2 SVGAGI (reference sequence). V lost 2 bases and J lost 2, with 13 bases in between. The CDR3 spells CASSYNSGVGNQPQHF. DNA for the CDR3: TGTGCCAGCAGTTACAACTCGGGAGTCGGCAATCAGCCCCAGCATTTT.

This rearrangement joins TRBV7-2 to TRBJ2-7; unclear D gene. The V end was cut by 3 bases, the J end by 7 bases, with 10 bases between. This CDR3 region has 12 residues. Germline V gene sequence: CDR1 SGHTA, CDR2 FQGNSA. The CDR3 DNA sequence: TGTGCCAGCAGCTTTCGGGCCCGGGAGCAGTACTTC. It is translated as CASSFRAREQYF.

The chain links TRBV19 to TRBJ1-1; D uncertain. This CDR3 spans 11 amino acids. Germline V gives CDR1 LNHDA, CDR2 SQIVND (reference sequence). Trimming left V 9 bases short and J 0 bases short, with 5 bases between. CDR3 loop: CASQLNTEAFF. The CDR3 bases are TGTGCCAGCCAGTTGAACACTGAAGCTTTCTTT.

The V gene is TRBV2, the J gene TRBJ2-5; D might be TRBD2 (6 bases). The germline gives CDR1 SNHLY, CDR2 FYNNEI. This CDR3 is 15 amino acids long. Trimming pared 1 base from V and 7 bases from J, leaving 16 bases between. The CDR3 here is CASSEVGSGKRTQYF. The DNA for the CDR3 is TGTGCCAGCAGTGAAGTGGGTAGCGGCAAGAGGACCCAGTACTTC.

The chain is built from TRBV10-3 and TRBJ2-5; D might be TRBD1 (5 bases). With 2 bases removed from V and 2 bases from J, the gap between germline ends came to 12 bases. CDR1 and CDR2 from the germline V gene are ENHRY and SYGVKD. The CDR3 is made up of 15 amino acids. CDR3 sequence (DNA): TGTGCCATCAGTGAGGGAGACAGCGAACAAGAGACCCAGTACTTC. Protein sequence: CAISEGDSEQETQYF.

The chain uses TRBV7-3 and TRBJ2-7; D is tentatively TRBD1 or TRBD2 (7 bases each). This CDR3 spans 14 amino acids. Trimming removed 5 bases at V and 2 bases at J, with 13 bases between. Germline CDR1 SGHTA, CDR2 FQGTGA. CDR3 nucleotide sequence: TGTGCCAGCAGCCCAGGGGGGGTTACCTACGAGCAGTACTTC. Amino acid sequence: CASSPGGVTYEQYF. The variable domain in full, completed from reference TRBV7-3 and TRBJ2-7, reads GAGVSQTPSNKVTEKGKYVELRCDPISGHTALYWYRQSLGQGPEFLIYFQGTGAADDSGLPNDRFFAVRPEGSVSTLKIQRTERGDSAVYLCASSPGGVTYEQYFGPGTRLTVT.

The genes are TRBV7-2 and TRBJ1-2; D unclear. V was cut by 5 bases and J by 4 bases, with 11 bases left in between. This CDR3 is built from 13 residues. Per the germline V gene, CDR1 is SGHTA and CDR2 is FQGNSA. The CDR3 DNA sequence: TGTGCCAGCAGCCCGGGCAGGTCCTATGGCTACACCTTC. Translation gives CASSPGRSYGYTF.

J is TRBJ2-6 and V is TRBV10-3; D unclear. Between the trimmed V and J ends, which lost 5 bases and 1 base, there was a span of 0 bases. The CDR3 is 12 residues long. Germline loops: CDR1 ENHRY, CDR2 SYGVKD. The chain's CDR3 is CAISSGANVLTF. Here the CDR3 DNA reads TGTGCCATCAGTTCTGGGGCCAACGTCCTGACTTTC.

Comment on this clone: One end of the junction varies from germline; a read error may be responsible. The chain joins TRBV7-7 to TRBJ2-2; possible D gene TRBD1, 5 bases. This CDR3 spans 14 amino acids. Germline CDR1 and CDR2: SSHAT and FNYEAQ (reference sequence). The CDR3 bases are TGTGCTAGCAGCTTTTTGGTGGGGCCCGGGGAGCTGTTTTTT. Amino acid sequence: CASSFLVGPGELFF.

In this sample, this clone turned up once. The J gene is TRBJ2-1, the V gene TRBV30, with a weak D call TRBD1 (7 bases). The germline V gene encodes CDR1 GTSNPN and CDR2 SVGIG (reference sequence). V shed 0 bases and J shed 4 bases, with 16 bases lying between them. The CDR3 covers 16 residues. The CDR3 reads CAWSVLGRGVYNEQFF. CDR3 nucleotide sequence: TGTGCCTGGAGTGTACTGGGCAGGGGGGTTTACAATGAGCAGTTCTTC.

This rearrangement joins TRBV27 to TRBJ2-1; D unclear. Germline values: CDR1 MNHEY, CDR2 SMNVEV (reference sequence). The ends were cut back, 4 bases at V and 8 bases at J, with 18 bases in the middle. The CDR3 loop spans 15 amino acids. The CDR3, as DNA: TGTGCCAGCAGTTCTAGTATTCGACCTTTTGATGAGCAGTTCTTC. This gives the protein CASSSSIRPFDEQFF.

This chain connects TRBV7-9 to TRBJ2-5; D is possibly TRBD1 (6 bases). With 5 bases removed from V and 4 bases from J, the gap between germline ends came to 8 bases. The CDR3 sequence is 12 residues long. Germline values: CDR1 SEHNR, CDR2 FQNEAQ (reference sequence). The CDR3 loop reads CASSTRGETQYF. The CDR3 region has the DNA TGTGCCAGCAGCACCAGGGGAGAGACCCAGTACTTC.

This chain uses TRBV7-3 with TRBJ2-1, with a weak D call TRBD2 (6 bases). CDR1 and CDR2 from the germline V gene are SGHTA and FQGTGA. This CDR3 is 15 amino acids long. V dropped 2 bases and J dropped 4 bases, with 12 bases sitting between them. CDR3 loop: CASSLAGNQYNEQFF. DNA of the CDR3: TGTGCCAGCAGCTTAGCGGGGAACCAATACAATGAGCAGTTCTTC.

V gene TRBV19 combines with J gene TRBJ1-5; TRBD1 might be the D (5 bases). V was cut by 5 bases and J by 7 bases, with 12 bases left in between. The length of the CDR3 is 13 residues. CDR1 LNHDA and CDR2 SQIVND come from the germline V gene (reference sequence). CDR3 in amino acids: CASSGGVGQPQHF. The DNA of the CDR3 is TGTGCCAGTAGTGGAGGGGTGGGGCAGCCCCAGCATTTT.

This chain connects TRBV10-1 to TRBJ2-2, with 13 bases matching TRBD2. V was clipped by 4 bases and J by 4 bases; unmatched bases: 9. Germline V lookup: CDR1 WNHNN, CDR2 SYGVQD (reference sequence). This CDR3 contains 18 residues. CDR3 sequence reads: CASSVWTSGSGRTGELFF. Here the CDR3 DNA reads TGCGCCAGCAGTGTATGGACTAGCGGGAGCGGACGCACCGGGGAGCTGTTTTTT.

Details on this clone: The junction and the germline gene differ at one end; a read error may be behind it. This chain uses TRBV7-7 with TRBJ2-1; a possible D gene is TRBD2 (6 bases). Germline-derived CDR1 and CDR2 are SSHAT and FNYEAQ (reference sequence). This CDR3 has 14 amino acids. CDR3 sequence: CASSLEGGVSEQFF. The CDR3 nucleotides read TGTGCTAGCAGCTTGGAGGGTGGGGTATCTGAGCAGTTCTTC. Together with reference TRBV7-7 and TRBJ2-1, the CDR3 gives the full variable domain: GAGVSQSPRYKVTKRGQDVTLRCDPISSHATLYWYQQALGQGPEFLTYFNYEAQPDKSGLPSDRFSAERPEGSISTLTIQRTEQRDSAMYRCASSLEGGVSEQFFGPGTRLTVL.

Only one count was recorded for this clone. The chain has TRBV27 and TRBJ2-7; TRBD1 agrees at 7 bases. V lost 8 bases to trimming and J lost 4 bases; unmatched junction nucleotides: 5. The CDR3 is 12 residues long. Germline loops: CDR1 MNHEY, CDR2 SMNVEV (reference sequence). The CDR3 DNA reads TGTGCCAGCGTCCAGGGGGATTACGAGCAGTACTTC. It encodes CASVQGDYEQYF.

This sequence joins TRBV2 and TRBJ2-3; D gene ambiguous. The V gene's germline CDR1 is SNHLY and CDR2 FYNNEI. V was shortened by 7 bases and J by 2 bases, with 16 bases between the two germline ends. CDR3 size: 15 residues. The CDR3 loop reads CASTPRTFSTDTQYF. CDR3 nucleotide sequence: TGTGCCAGCACGCCTAGAACGTTTTCCACAGATACGCAGTATTTT.

The V call is TRBV28, the J call TRBJ2-5; maybe TRBD1 (5 bases). CDR3 length equals 15 residues. V was trimmed by 2 bases and J by 0 bases, leaving 10 bases between them. From germline, CDR1 is MDHEN and CDR2 SYDVKM. The CDR3 DNA reads as TGTGCCAGCAGTTTACCAGGGTACCACCAAGAGACCCAGTACTTC. Protein sequence: CASSLPGYHQETQYF.

The CDR3 protein is CASSPEQETQYF. CDR3 nucleotide sequence: TGCGCCAGCAGCCCGGAGCAAGAGACCCAGTACTTC. The V call is TRBV4-1, the J call TRBJ2-5; D uncertain. Trimming cost V 4 bases and J 2 bases, with 5 bases left between them. The CDR3 length is 12 residues. Per germline, CDR1 MGHRA and CDR2 YSYEKL.

This rearrangement joins TRBV7-2 to TRBJ2-7; D unresolved. In germline, CDR1 is SGHTA, CDR2 FQGNSA. The CDR3 has 12 residues. Trimming took off 5 bases at V and 0 bases at J, with 5 bases between the two ends. The CDR3 bases are TGTGCCAGCAGCCCCAGCTCCTACGAGCAGTACTTC. Amino acids: CASSPSSYEQYF.